Below, one T cell receptor beta chain is given with its context. Its antigen is as yet unknown. This sample was taken from a study of cytomegalovirus exposure and HLA in healthy donors. Study information: Among the roughly 430 genotyped donors, 65% to 90% were placed in the Caucasian-associated ancestry cluster. Study findings and constraints: A likely sequencing artifact accounted for one observed cluster of highly shared sequence variants. TCR beta V segments were, for the most part, productive about 87% or about 30% of the time in an earlier analysis. Common viral pathogens seemed to be connected with several of the most significant clusters, according to a later analysis.

V was clipped by 6 bases and J by 8 bases; unmatched bases: 14. The V gene's germline CDR1 is SGHRS and CDR2 YFSETQ. The length of the CDR3 is 15 residues. Researchers ran the PCR with 60 Vbeta and 13 Jbeta primers. Profiled with immunoSEQ multiplex PCR; TCRdb holds only in-frame clones, not every one. This table holds tens of thousands of clones, around 78% found once. The rearrangement uses TRBV5-1 and TRBJ2-1; TRBD2 matches 7 bases. Material for sequencing was PBMCs. This TCR came from a male donor in good health and CMV-seropositive. The CDR3 nucleotides read TGCGCCAGCAAGTTCGGCGGGAGTCCTAGGGATGAGCAGTTCTTC. Its protein is CASKFGGSPRDEQFF.